What follows are 6 T cell receptor beta chains derived from one specimen sequenced in a study of control samples from healthy donors and cancer patients. Clones were read by immunoSEQ multiplex PCR, and TCRdb kept only the in-frame ones, dropping some. The sample has about 130,000 clones; roughly nine tenths are singletons. Sequenced material: blood. The receptors derive from a man between 18 and 35 years old in good health.

This chain joins TRBV9 and TRBJ1-5, with unresolved D. The germline gives CDR1 SGDLS, CDR2 YYNGEE. The CDR3 extends over 13 amino acids. V lost 4 bases and J lost 0, with 5 bases in between. CDR3 protein: CASSLDSNQPQHF. CDR3 coding DNA: TGTGCCAGCAGCTTAGATAGCAATCAGCCCCAGCATTTT.

V usage is TRBV2 and J usage is TRBJ1-5; D is undetermined. Per the germline V gene, CDR1 is SNHLY and CDR2 is FYNNEI. The CDR3 spans 14 residues. Trimming left V 4 bases short and J 2 bases short, with 9 bases between. The CDR3 bases are TGTGCCAGCAGTGTGGGGTTCGGCAATCAGCCCCAGCATTTT. Its protein product is CASSVGFGNQPQHF.

The chain couples TRBV3-1 (or the pseudogene TRBV3-2) to TRBJ1-2; 7 bases match TRBD1. The CDR3 contains 16 residues. V was pared by 4 bases and J by 4 bases, with 12 bases of the junction left unmatched. Germline-derived CDR1 and CDR2 are LGHDT and YNNKEL (reference sequence). CDR3 in DNA: TGTGCCAGCAGCCCGCGGACAGGCTTGGGAGGCTATGGCTACACCTTC. Encoded protein: CASSPRTGLGGYGYTF.

The CDR3 spells CASSHPGTSGYNEQFF. CDR3 DNA: TGCGCCAGCAGCCACCCCGGGACTAGCGGATACAATGAGCAGTTCTTC. The chain carries TRBV4-3 and TRBJ2-1, with 11 nucleotides matching TRBD2. J was trimmed by 4 bases and V by 3 bases; bases with no gene match: 5. Per the germline V gene, CDR1 is LGHNA and CDR2 is YSLEER. CDR3 size: 16 residues.

This clone was observed once. The chain combines TRBV28 with TRBJ2-3; D possibly corresponds to TRBD2 (5 bases). Per the germline V gene, CDR1 is MDHEN and CDR2 is SYDVKM. V gave up 7 bases and J gave up 5 bases, with 19 bases separating them. This CDR3 comprises 15 residues. CDR3 DNA: TGTGCCAGCATTCAAGAGGGCCACCCCCTAGATACGCAGTATTTT. Amino acid sequence: CASIQEGHPLDTQYF.

V gene TRBV4-1 combines with J gene TRBJ1-1, with D maybe TRBD1 (6 bases). The CDR3 is 12 residues long. The ends were cut back, 3 bases at V and 7 bases at J, with 9 bases in the middle. Germline V gene lookup returns CDR1 MGHRA and CDR2 YSYEKL. The CDR3, as DNA: TGCGCCAGCAGCCAGAACAGGGTTGAAGCTTTCTTT. The encoded protein is CASSQNRVEAFF.